This T cell receptor (beta chain) is from a study of blood T cell repertoires in COVID-19. This clone was seen a handful of times. Germline V CDR1 and CDR2: LNHNV, YYDKDF (reference sequence). The V and J ends lost 5 bases and 4 bases respectively, with 11 bases between them. The CDR3 runs 13 residues. Measured with immunoSEQ multiplex PCR; TCRdb has only the in-frame clones, and not every one. The table has 150,000 to 200,000 clones, approximately 80% seen once. This TCR was recovered from a woman older than 75 with COVID-19, enrolled during active disease. The chain uses TRBV15 and TRBJ1-1; D gene ambiguous. Sample: peripheral blood. CDR3 region: CATSPDRGTEAFF. DNA of the CDR3: TGTGCCACCAGCCCGGACCGGGGCACTGAAGCTTTCTTT.